The present entry profiles one T cell receptor (beta chain) with its context. Its antigen is still unknown. Germline CDR1 SGHNT, CDR2 YYREEE (reference sequence). The CDR3 runs to 15 residues. The data derive from a study of T cells expressing NK-cell markers. About the research overall: One of eight sequenced donors was HCMV-seronegative; the other seven were seropositive. Study findings and constraints: Dominant NKG2C+ clonotypes accounted for about 1.0-8% of CD8+ T cells in about six donors. Several donors likewise had their CD3+CD56-NKG2C+ fraction led by these clonotypes.

Researchers built TCR beta cDNA using 5'RACE template switching with UMIs. TCRdb processed the 5' RACE reads again and assigns one entry to each CDR3 protein, with no DNA. This table holds 400,000 to 550,000 distinct CDR3 sequences. Sequenced material: blood T cells: a sorted CD56 or NKG2C T cell subset, CD4+ or CD8+ T cells, or bulk PBMC T cells (not recorded which). The sequence was collected from a woman between 18 and 75 years old in good health. This chain joins TRBV5-4 and TRBJ2-3; with no DNA, the TCRdb D assignment of TRBD1 cannot be verified. CDR3 residues: CASSYFQGGTDTQYF. Full variable domain (missing parts from reference TRBV5-4 and TRBJ2-3): ETGVTQSPTHLIKTRGQQVTLRCSSQSGHNTVSWYQQALGQGPQFIFQYYREEENGRGNFPPRFSGLQFPNYSSELNVNALELDDSALYLCASSYFQGGTDTQYFGPGTRLTVL.